These 29 T cell receptor beta chains share one sample of origin, sequenced in a study of long-term antiretroviral therapy in people with HIV. The libraries were made with immunoSEQ v3.0 at survey level. Some clones are missing from TCRdb's copy, which holds only in-frame ones; the method was immunoSEQ multiplex PCR. The table records around 18,000 clones, 80% to 90% of them present only once. The sequenced sample was unsorted PBMCs, obtained 4.2 years after starting antiretroviral therapy. The receptors shown here come from a man between 45 and 60 years old with HIV.

In DNA form, the CDR3 reads TGCAGCGTTGAAGATATTGAGGACGTGAGCACAGATACGCAGTATTTT. Translated, it gives CSVEDIEDVSTDTQYF. The J gene is TRBJ2-3, the V gene TRBV29-1; D is ambiguous. The V and J ends lost 0 bases and 0 bases respectively, with 13 bases between them. The CDR3 consists of 16 residues. Germline-derived CDR1 and CDR2 are SQVTM and ANQGSEA.

CDR3 amino acids: CASRGDRGGEKLFF. CDR3 DNA: TGTGCCAGCAGAGGAGACAGGGGGGGGGAAAAACTGTTTTTT. The V gene is TRBV28, the J gene TRBJ1-4, with 9 bases aligning to TRBD1. The CDR3 loop spans 14 amino acids. V lost 6 bases to trimming and J lost 8 bases; unmatched junction nucleotides: 7. Germline V lookup: CDR1 MDHEN, CDR2 SYDVKM.

The rearrangement uses TRBV19 and TRBJ2-2, with 7 positions matching TRBD1. Trimming at V came to 6 bases and at J to 4 bases, leaving 8 bases not matched to a gene. The length of the CDR3 is 15 residues. The germline CDR1 and CDR2 sequences are LNHDA and SQIVND (reference sequence). The CDR3 protein is CASRGEGAITGELFF. CDR3 coding DNA: TGTGCCAGTAGGGGTGAGGGGGCGATCACCGGGGAGCTGTTTTTT.

This chain links TRBV11-2 with TRBJ2-1, with 11 bases identical to TRBD2. CDR3 length equals 16 residues. With V trimmed by 0 bases and J by 6 bases, 4 bases remained unmatched. Germline CDR1 is SGHAT and CDR2 is FQNNGV. The CDR3 protein is CASSLDRGTSGNEQFF. The CDR3 nucleotides read TGTGCCAGCAGCTTAGACCGTGGGACTAGCGGCAATGAGCAGTTCTTC.

V is TRBV7-8 and J is TRBJ2-5; D unresolved. With 6 bases removed from V and 1 base from J, the gap between germline ends came to 12 bases. Germline CDR1 and CDR2: SGHVS and FQNEAQ. This CDR3 region has 14 residues. The CDR3 coding sequence is TGTGCCAGCAGGGCCCTATCCTCCCAAGAGACCCAGTACTTC. Its translation: CASRALSSQETQYF.

The chain has TRBV10-2 and TRBJ2-1; 11 positions agree with TRBD2. CDR1 and CDR2 (germline): WSHSY, SAAADI. The CDR3 has 17 amino acids. V dropped 7 bases and J dropped 0; count of bases not matched to a gene: 8. The CDR3 DNA reads TGCGCCAGCACAGCGACTAGCGGGGTGTTCTCCTACAATGAGCAGTTCTTC. This codes for CASTATSGVFSYNEQFF.

V is TRBV7-9 and J is TRBJ2-7; D is perhaps TRBD1 or TRBD2 (5 bases each). The CDR3 totals 14 residues. Germline V gene data show CDR1 as SEHNR and CDR2 as FQNEAQ (reference sequence). V was clipped by 5 bases and J by 2 bases, with 13 bases between them. CDR3 coding DNA: TGTGCCAGCAGCGGGGACGGCTTTCCCTACGAGCAGTACTTC. It codes for CASSGDGFPYEQYF.

This clone was observed a handful of times. The chain couples TRBV6-5 to TRBJ2-7, with 13 bases aligning to TRBD2. The CDR3 contains 14 residues. The trim removed 6 bases at V and 5 bases at J, leaving 4 bases unmatched. In germline, CDR1 is MNHEY, CDR2 SVGAGI. The DNA for the CDR3 is TGTGCCAGCAGGATCGGACTAGCGGGGGACGAGCAGTACTTC. As protein: CASRIGLAGDEQYF.

This chain links TRBV7-6 with TRBJ1-2; the match to TRBD1 covers 7 bases. The CDR3 totals 13 residues. The J segment lost 8 bases and the V segment lost 4 bases, leaving 7 bases of the junction unmatched. CDR1 and CDR2 (germline): SGHVS, FNYEAQ. The CDR3 DNA reads as TGTGCCAGCAGCTACAGGGGCGGCCGGGGCTACACCTTC. Protein: CASSYRGGRGYTF.

V is TRBV6-5 and J is TRBJ1-4; 9 bases map to TRBD1. The CDR3 length is 14 residues. Trimming removed 4 bases from V and 6 bases from J; junction bases left unmatched: 3. CDR1 MNHEY and CDR2 SVGAGI come from the germline V gene. CDR3 sequence reads: CASSFTGGDEKLFF. For the CDR3, the DNA is TGTGCCAGCAGTTTCACAGGGGGCGATGAAAAACTGTTTTTT.

The chain joins TRBV27 to TRBJ2-1; no definite D call. Germline V gene lookup returns CDR1 MNHEY and CDR2 SMNVEV (reference sequence). CDR3 length: 13 residues. The germline V and J ends were trimmed by 0 bases and 7 bases, with 7 bases remaining between them. This chain's CDR3 is CASSLSYPNEQFF. The CDR3 DNA reads as TGTGCCAGCAGTTTATCGTACCCAAATGAGCAGTTCTTC.

The chain recombines TRBV4-3 with TRBJ2-6; TRBD1 aligns across 7 bases. The CDR3 is made up of 19 amino acids. J lost 0 bases, V lost 2 bases, and 10 bases had no gene match. Germline CDR1 reads LGHNA; CDR2 reads YSLEER. In DNA form, the CDR3 reads TGCGCCAGCAGCCAACCCATGACAGGGACGGGCTCTGGGGCCAACGTCCTGACTTTC. Its translation is CASSQPMTGTGSGANVLTF.

CDR3 in DNA: TGTGCCAGCAGCTTCGGGGGTTTCGAGCAGTACTTC. Translating gives CASSFGGFEQYF. This chain links TRBV7-6 with TRBJ2-7; perhaps TRBD2 as D (6 bases). CDR1 SGHVS and CDR2 FNYEAQ come from the germline V gene. V dropped 3 bases and J dropped 6 bases, with 9 bases sitting between them. The CDR3 length is 12 residues.

The chain employs TRBV11-2 and TRBJ2-7; a possible D gene is TRBD2 (6 bases). CDR3 size: 14 residues. From germline, CDR1 is SGHAT and CDR2 FQNNGV. The V end was cut by 0 bases, the J end by 1 base, with 7 bases between. CDR3 region: CASSLERESYEQYF. CDR3 nucleotides: TGTGCCAGCAGCTTAGAACGGGAGTCCTACGAGCAGTACTTC.

V is TRBV7-9 and J is TRBJ2-2; D gene ambiguous. Germline values: CDR1 SEHNR, CDR2 FQNEAQ (reference sequence). The CDR3 contains 12 residues. Trimming took 8 bases from V and 4 from J, leaving 8 bases between them. In nucleotides, the CDR3 is TGTGCCAGCGGGGTAGGCACCGGGGAGCTGTTTTTT. Amino acids: CASGVGTGELFF.

V usage is TRBV7-9 and J usage is TRBJ2-4; 10 bases are shared with TRBD1. Per the germline V gene, CDR1 is SEHNR and CDR2 is FQNEAQ (reference sequence). This CDR3 is 16 amino acids long. With V trimmed by 0 bases and J by 9 bases, 8 bases remained unmatched. The CDR3 region is CASSLAGDRGRVIQYF. Written as DNA, the CDR3 is TGTGCCAGCAGCTTAGCTGGAGACAGGGGGCGGGTCATTCAGTACTTC.

The J gene is TRBJ1-4, the V gene TRBV30; D ambiguous. The CDR3 loop spans 12 amino acids. Trimming shortened V by 2 bases and J by 8 bases, and 9 bases separated the two germline ends. The germline V gene has CDR1 GTSNPN and CDR2 SVGIG (reference sequence). In DNA, the CDR3 is TGTGCCTGGAGTAGATCGGGGGAAAAACTGTTTTTT. As protein: CAWSRSGEKLFF.

The rearrangement joins TRBV5-6 to TRBJ2-2; D is possibly TRBD1 (5 bases). V lost 0 bases, J lost 2 bases, and 5 bases lay in between. Germline lookup yields CDR1 SGHDT and CDR2 YYEEEE. The CDR3 is 14 amino acids. The CDR3 sequence is CASSLGGNTGELFF. The CDR3, as DNA: TGTGCCAGCAGCTTGGGGGGCAACACCGGGGAGCTGTTTTTT.

V usage is TRBV27 and J usage is TRBJ1-2, with 9 bases identical to TRBD1. CDR3 size: 15 residues. Germline trimming cut 5 bases from V and 2 bases from J; bases unmatched to any gene: 6. Germline V gene sequence: CDR1 MNHEY, CDR2 SMNVEV (reference sequence). CDR3 DNA: TGTGCCAGCAGTCGGACAGGGGTCTTCAACTATGGCTACACCTTC. Translating gives CASSRTGVFNYGYTF.

The J gene is TRBJ1-2, the V gene TRBV7-9; 7 bases are shared with TRBD1. Germline V gene sequence: CDR1 SEHNR, CDR2 FQNEAQ (reference sequence). The length of the CDR3 is 13 residues. The V and J ends lost 4 bases and 5 bases, in that order; junction bases with no gene match: 4. This CDR3 is CASSSGQRYGYTF. As DNA, the CDR3 is TGTGCCAGCAGCTCGGGACAGCGGTATGGCTACACCTTC.

The CDR3 here is CASNSGIGDGYTF. The CDR3 nucleotides are TGTGCCAGCAACTCGGGGATCGGCGATGGCTACACCTTC. The chain is built from TRBV11-2 and TRBJ1-2; D not certain. Germline CDR1 and CDR2: SGHAT and FQNNGV. CDR3 length: 13 residues. Between the trimmed V and J ends, which lost 7 bases and 6 bases, there was a span of 15 bases.

This chain uses TRBV5-8 with TRBJ2-3; D is unresolved. This CDR3 comprises 12 residues. Per germline, CDR1 SGHTS and CDR2 YDEGEE. V gave up 2 bases and J gave up 11 bases, with 12 bases separating them. The CDR3 is CASSFRGTWQYF. The DNA for the CDR3 is TGTGCCAGCAGCTTCCGCGGAACATGGCAGTATTTT.

The chain employs TRBV5-6 and TRBJ2-7, with a possible D match to TRBD1 (6 bases). The germline V gene has CDR1 SGHDT and CDR2 YYEEEE. The CDR3 consists of 12 residues. The V and J ends lost 4 bases and 3 bases respectively, with 8 bases between them. CDR3 DNA: TGTGCCAGCAGCACACAGGGCTACGAGCAGTACTTC. Translating it yields CASSTQGYEQYF. The full variable domain, rest sourced from reference TRBV5-6 and TRBJ2-7, is DAGVTQSPTHLIKTRGQQVTLRCSPKSGHDTVSWYQQALGQGPQFIFQYYEEEERQRGNFPDRFSGHQFPNYSSELNVNALLLGDSALYLCASSTQGYEQYFGPGTRLTVT.

This chain links TRBV2 with TRBJ1-5; a possible D gene is TRBD1 (6 bases). The length of the CDR3 is 14 residues. Germline V CDR1 and CDR2: SNHLY, FYNNEI. Trimming removed 5 bases at V and 3 bases at J, with 11 bases between. CDR3 nucleotide sequence: TGTGCCAGCAGTAGGACAGCGAACAATCAGCCCCAGCATTTT. Protein product: CASSRTANNQPQHF.

This chain uses TRBV6-6 with TRBJ2-3, with 7 bases matching TRBD1. V lost 6 bases, J lost 4 bases, and 4 bases stayed unmatched. CDR3 length: 13 amino acids. Germline V gene data show CDR1 as MNHNY and CDR2 as SVGAGI (reference sequence). The DNA for the CDR3 is TGTGCCAGCAGGACAGGGATTTCAGATACGCAGTATTTT. As protein: CASRTGISDTQYF.

The rearrangement links TRBV6-1 to TRBJ2-3; 8 nucleotides match TRBD1. V was clipped by 3 bases and J by 0 bases; unmatched bases: 5. Germline CDR1 reads MNHNS; CDR2 reads SASEGT. The CDR3 length is 16 residues. In DNA, the CDR3 is TGTGCCAGCAGTGAGAGGCAGGGGGCTAGCACAGATACGCAGTATTTT. Its translation: CASSERQGASTDTQYF.

This chain joins TRBV4-3 and TRBJ2-3, with D perhaps given as TRBD1 or TRBD2 (5 bases each). CDR3 length: 14 amino acids. The V gene lost 3 bases and the J gene lost 4 bases, with 11 bases spanning the gap. Germline CDR1 reads LGHNA; CDR2 reads YSLEER. CDR3 nucleotide sequence: TGCGCCAGCAGCCATGGGGACGACCCAGATACGCAGTATTTT. Translation gives CASSHGDDPDTQYF.

The rearrangement links TRBV10-1 to TRBJ2-4, with TRBD1 as a possible D gene (6 bases). Per the germline V gene, CDR1 is WNHNN and CDR2 is SYGVQD (reference sequence). The CDR3 has 14 amino acids. V was clipped by 6 bases and J by 6 bases, with 15 bases between them. This CDR3 is CASSYTGSGNIQYF. The DNA for the CDR3 is TGCGCCAGCAGCTACACAGGGTCTGGAAACATTCAGTACTTC.

The chain uses TRBV19 and TRBJ2-7, with TRBD1 matching 7 bases. After removal of 5 bases from V and 3 bases from J, the junction contained 7 bases not matched to a gene. The length of the CDR3 is 14 residues. Germline V CDR1 and CDR2: LNHDA, SQIVND (reference sequence). The CDR3 DNA follows: TGTGCCAGTAGTCTCACAGGGGACCACTACGAGCAGTACTTC. Encoded protein: CASSLTGDHYEQYF.